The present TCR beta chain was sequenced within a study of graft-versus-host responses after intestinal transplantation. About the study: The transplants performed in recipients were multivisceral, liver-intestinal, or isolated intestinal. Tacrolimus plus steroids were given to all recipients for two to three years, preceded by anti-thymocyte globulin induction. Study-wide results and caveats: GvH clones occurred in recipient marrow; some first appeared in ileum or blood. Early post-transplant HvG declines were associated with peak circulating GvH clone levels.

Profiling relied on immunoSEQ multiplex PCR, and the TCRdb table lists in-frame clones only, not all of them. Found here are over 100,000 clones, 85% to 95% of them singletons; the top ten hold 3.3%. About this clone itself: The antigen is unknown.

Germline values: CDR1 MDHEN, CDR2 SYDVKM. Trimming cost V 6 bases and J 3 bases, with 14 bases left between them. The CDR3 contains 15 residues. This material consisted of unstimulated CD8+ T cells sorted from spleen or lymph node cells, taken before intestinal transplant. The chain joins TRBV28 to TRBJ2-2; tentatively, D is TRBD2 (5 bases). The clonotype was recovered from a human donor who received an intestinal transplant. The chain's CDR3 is CASSPGEKDTGELFF. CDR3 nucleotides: TGTGCCAGCAGCCCCGGGGAGAAAGACACCGGGGAGCTGTTTTTT. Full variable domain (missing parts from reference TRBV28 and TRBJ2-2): DVKVTQSSRYLVKRTGEKVFLECVQDMDHENMFWYRQDPGLGLRLIYFSYDVKMKEKGDIPEGYSVSREKKERFSLILESASTNQTSMYLCASSPGEKDTGELFFGEGSRLTVL.